This T cell receptor (beta chain) is drawn from a study of blood T cell repertoires in COVID-19 (dated by TCRdb to 2020 to 2021). Context from the whole study: The collaborator samples originated in the United States, Italy and Spain and spanned the acute and convalescent phases of COVID-19. The material from the prospective study consisted of cDNA or gDNA derived from T cells, B-cell-depleted T cells, or PBMCs. Subjects who had been exposed to COVID-19, were actively infected with it, or had recovered from it provided the deeply sampled blood TCRbeta repertoires that made up the dataset. The repertoires were released in a freely available public database intended as a resource for research on the immune response to SARS-CoV-2. The samples were drawn from two sources: the first 160 participants of the ongoing ImmuneRACE study, and 1,254 subjects contributed by 6 global collaborators. The sample metadata nearly always contained a de-identified subject ID, COVID-19 status, age in years and sex. Where HLA class I and class II types were available, the types were taken from metadata supplied by the sample provider, not from assay-based typing.

TCRbeta CDR3 regions were amplified from genomic DNA by means of the immunoSEQ Assay, a bias-controlled multiplex PCR. As for the original processing: Within the assay, amplification of reference gene primers was used to estimate how many nucleated cells each sample contained. To quantify the absolute abundance of each unique TCRbeta CDR3 rearrangement, sequence reads were collapsed and filtered. For each sample, productive Simpson clonality was calculated as the square root of Simpson's diversity index over productive rearrangements. TCRdb re-hosts the immuneACCESS table, in-frame sequences only. Its copies lack some clones; in the studies checked, an unresolved V gene accounts for under half of them, and the cause for the rest is not known. That table furnishes V, J and clone size, whereas the DNA furnished D and trimming. The sample includes roughly 240,000 clones, with approximately 80% observed a single time. The ten largest clones take up around 2.5% of the sample.

Samples from volunteer blood donors who had recovered from COVID-19 were contributed by a second Seattle source. The collaborating institutions used their own protocols to collect whole blood in K2EDTA tubes. Collaborator samples were shipped for TCRbeta analysis as frozen whole blood, isolated PBMCs, or DNA extracted from either sample type. The CDR3 numbers 14 residues from cysteine through phenylalanine. Only CDR3 DNA is held: 42 bases, read in frame from base 1. Trimmed from V: 3 bases; trimmed from J: 3 bases; junction bases lacking a gene match: 3. CDR1 SGHRS and CDR2 YFSETQ were looked up in the germline V gene. What the work shows at the level of the full study, not this receptor alone: Clinical and demographic metadata were provided uncurated, with the amount varying by source and participant.

Note on this clone: Which antigen it targets is not known. No base-level quality is on record; no much larger clone is a single base apart.

The V and J genes are TRBV5-1 and TRBJ2-7, with 10 bases aligning to TRBD1. This sequence originates from a man aged 35 to 55 who had recovered from COVID-19. The material sequenced was peripheral blood. CDR3 protein: CASSSTGGGYEQYF. The nucleotide sequence reads TGCGCCAGCAGCTCGACAGGGGGCGGCTACGAGCAGTACTTC.